This T cell receptor beta chain comes out of a study of cytomegalovirus exposure and HLA in healthy donors. Primers: 60 Vbeta forward and 13 Jbeta reverse. Data came from immunoSEQ multiplex PCR; TCRdb stores just in-frame clones and leaves some out. Here the sample spans roughly 140,000 clones, roughly 78% being singletons. The V and J ends lost 6 bases and 3 bases, in that order; junction bases with no gene match: 6. Germline V gives CDR1 SNHLY, CDR2 FYNNEI. There are 14 residues in the CDR3. Sequenced input: PBMCs. This sequence was found in a man aged 45-60 years in good health and CMV-seropositive. The gene calls are TRBV2 and TRBJ2-5, with 8 nucleotides matching TRBD1. CDR3 protein: CASSPGQVKETQYF. CDR3 bases: TGTGCCAGCAGCCCGGGACAGGTCAAAGAGACCCAGTACTTC.